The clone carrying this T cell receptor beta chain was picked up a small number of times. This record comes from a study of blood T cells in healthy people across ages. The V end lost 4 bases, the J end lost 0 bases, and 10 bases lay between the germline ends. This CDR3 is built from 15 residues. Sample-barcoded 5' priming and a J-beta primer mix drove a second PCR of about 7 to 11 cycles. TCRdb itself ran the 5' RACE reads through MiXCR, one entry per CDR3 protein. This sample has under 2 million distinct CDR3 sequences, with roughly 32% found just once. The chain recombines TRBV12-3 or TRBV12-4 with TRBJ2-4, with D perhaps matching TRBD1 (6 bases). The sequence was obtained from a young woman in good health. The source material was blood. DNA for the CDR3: TGTGCCAGCAGTTCGGGACACCTAGCCAAAAACATTCAGTACTTC. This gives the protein CASSSGHLAKNIQYF.